The 32 T cell receptor beta chains listed next were all sequenced from one sample in a study of Ad26.COV2.S vaccination and SARS-CoV-2 variants. Treatment in this sample: around 19 received Ad26.COV2.S at low or high dose, single or two shots; several received placebo; per-sample allocation not given. Samples were taken on day 63 after the first vaccine or placebo injection. The repertoire was sequenced with immunoSEQ multiplex PCR; TCRdb's copy has only in-frame clones and lacks some. Here the sample spans about 420,000 clones, 88% being singletons. The sequencing here drew on peripheral blood, taken in a trial of Ad26.COV2.S vaccine versus placebo. The receptors were sampled from a person between 18 and 59 years old who received the Ad26.COV2.S COVID-19 vaccine or a placebo.

The chain recombines TRBV6-5 with TRBJ1-2; the match to TRBD1 covers 7 bases. Germline values: CDR1 MNHEY, CDR2 SVGAGI. V dropped 4 bases and J dropped 8; count of bases not matched to a gene: 10. The length of the CDR3 is 14 residues. The CDR3 DNA reads as TGTGCCAGCAGTTTCCAGGGGGTGGTAGGAGGCTACACCTTC. Translating it yields CASSFQGVVGGYTF.

Regarding this clone: Other DNA variants within this sample encode the same CDR3. The rearrangement joins TRBV27 to TRBJ2-7; 7 nucleotides match TRBD1. From germline, CDR1 is MNHEY and CDR2 SMNVEV (reference sequence). The CDR3 runs to 13 residues. J gave up 3 bases and V 3 bases, and 2 bases lay outside the gene matches. The DNA of the CDR3 is TGTGCCAGCAGTTTTTCAGGGGGCTACGAGCAGTACTTC. As protein: CASSFSGGYEQYF.

The rearrangement links TRBV4-3 to TRBJ1-3; a weak D match, TRBD1 (5 bases). CDR1 is LGHNA and CDR2 is YSLEER in the germline V gene. Between the trimmed V and J ends, which lost 2 bases and 4 bases, there was a span of 12 bases. The CDR3 totals 15 residues. CDR3 coding DNA: TGCGCCAGCAGCCAAACCTTTGGGACCGGAAACACCATATATTTT. Protein product: CASSQTFGTGNTIYF.

The rearrangement joins TRBV2 to TRBJ1-2; the D gene is possibly TRBD1 (6 bases). Germline V gene data show CDR1 as SNHLY and CDR2 as FYNNEI. V was cut by 7 bases and J by 5 bases, with 20 bases left in between. The CDR3 covers 15 residues. CDR3 amino acids: CASILIRGGGYGYTF. The CDR3 bases are TGTGCCAGCATCCTCATTAGGGGGGGCGGGTATGGCTACACCTTC.

CDR3 DNA sequence: TGTGCCAGCAGCCCAGGGACACCCGATACGCAGTATTTT. It codes for CASSPGTPDTQYF. V and J are TRBV3-1 (or the pseudogene TRBV3-2) and TRBJ2-3, with D possibly matching TRBD1 (6 bases). V lost 4 bases to trimming and J lost 6 bases, with 11 bases between them. The CDR3 covers 13 residues. CDR1 is LGHDT and CDR2 is YNNKEL in the germline V gene (reference sequence).

The chain carries TRBV5-1 and TRBJ2-2; D is uncertain. Germline V CDR1 and CDR2: SGHRS, YFSETQ. CDR3 length: 14 amino acids. V lost 0 bases and J 5 bases, leaving 8 bases between the germline ends. The CDR3 sequence is CASSLAEMTGELFF. The CDR3 DNA reads as TGCGCCAGCAGCTTGGCCGAAATGACCGGGGAGCTGTTTTTT.

This clone was observed a few times. The gene calls are TRBV2 and TRBJ2-1; D is perhaps TRBD2 (6 bases). This CDR3 comprises 16 residues. Germline loops: CDR1 SNHLY, CDR2 FYNNEI. V lost 9 bases and J 0 bases, leaving 18 bases between the germline ends. The DNA for the CDR3 is TGTGCCAGTGGGGGTGGAGGGAGAAGCTCCTACAATGAGCAGTTCTTC. It encodes CASGGGGRSSYNEQFF.

The V gene is TRBV3-1 (or the pseudogene TRBV3-2), the J gene TRBJ2-7, with TRBD2 as a possible D gene (6 bases). The CDR3 runs to 13 residues. V was pared by 4 bases and J by 4 bases, with 11 bases between. Germline V lookup: CDR1 LGHDT, CDR2 YNNKEL (reference sequence). CDR3 sequence: CASSPVRGYEQYF. In nucleotides, the CDR3 is TGTGCCAGCAGCCCCGTGCGGGGATACGAGCAGTACTTC.

J is TRBJ2-7 and V is TRBV7-9; D might be TRBD1 or TRBD2, each matching 6 bases. The CDR3 consists of 14 residues. Trimming cost V 5 bases and J 6 bases, with 17 bases left between them. CDR1 is SEHNR and CDR2 is FQNEAQ in the germline V gene (reference sequence). DNA of the CDR3: TGTGCCAGCAGCCCCGGGGGCGCGGCCGGCGAGCAGTACTTC. Translating it yields CASSPGGAAGEQYF.

The chain combines TRBV7-9 with TRBJ2-7; 12 bases match TRBD1. Looked up from germline, CDR1 is SEHNR and CDR2 is FQNEAQ (reference sequence). The V and J ends lost 4 bases and 7 bases, in that order; junction bases with no gene match: 8. The CDR3 length is 15 residues. CDR3 protein: CASSSGQGAAEEQYF. For the CDR3, the DNA is TGTGCCAGCAGCTCGGGACAGGGGGCGGCGGAGGAGCAGTACTTC.

The V call is TRBV5-4, the J call TRBJ2-5; no definite D call. The germline CDR1 and CDR2 sequences are SGHNT and YYREEE (reference sequence). V dropped 3 bases and J dropped 1 base, with 10 bases sitting between them. This CDR3 region has 14 residues. DNA for the CDR3: TGTGCCAGCAGCTCCCCGGAAGGCCAAGAGACCCAGTACTTC. Translating it yields CASSSPEGQETQYF.

In its sample, this clone was seen a few times. The rearrangement uses TRBV5-5 and TRBJ2-7; no definite D call. Trimming cost V 2 bases and J 0 bases, with 9 bases left between them. Germline V gene sequence: CDR1 SGHKS, CDR2 YYEKEE (reference sequence). The length of the CDR3 is 14 residues. The CDR3 DNA reads TGTGCCAGCAGCTTAGACACCTTCTCCTACGAGCAGTACTTC. Translated, it gives CASSLDTFSYEQYF. The variable domain in full, with the rest retrieved from reference TRBV5-5 and TRBJ2-7, is DAGVTQSPTHLIKTRGQQVTLRCSPISGHKSVSWYQQVLGQGPQFIFQYYEKEERGRGNFPDRFSARQFPNYSSELNVNALLLGDSALYLCASSLDTFSYEQYFGPGTRLTVT.

The chain employs TRBV7-3 and TRBJ2-2; D is unresolved. The CDR3 covers 14 residues. The V gene lost 3 bases and the J gene lost 1 base, with 6 bases spanning the gap. CDR1 SGHTA and CDR2 FQGTGA come from the germline V gene. The chain's CDR3 is CASSLPKNTGELFF. For the CDR3, the DNA is TGTGCCAGCAGCTTGCCCAAGAACACCGGGGAGCTGTTTTTT.

The chain employs TRBV30 and TRBJ2-7; no definite D call. The length of the CDR3 is 14 residues. Germline CDR1 is GTSNPN and CDR2 is SVGIG (reference sequence). V was clipped by 2 bases and J by 2 bases, with 13 bases between them. CDR3 protein: CAWSQRVPPYEQYF. Written as DNA, the CDR3 is TGTGCCTGGAGTCAAAGGGTCCCCCCCTACGAGCAGTACTTC.

The chain recombines TRBV7-2 with TRBJ2-5; perhaps TRBD1 as D (6 bases). The CDR3 sequence is 14 residues long. CDR1 is SGHTA, CDR2 FQGNSA, per germline. Trimming left V 1 base short and J 6 bases short, with 12 bases between. The DNA for the CDR3 is TGTGCCAGCAGCTTAGTTGGGGGCTCGAAGACCCAGTACTTC. Its protein product is CASSLVGGSKTQYF.

The V call is TRBV18, the J call TRBJ1-6; 10 bases are shared with TRBD1. The V gene end was trimmed by 1 base and the J gene end by 8 bases; junction bases not matched to a gene: 5. Germline CDR1 and CDR2: KGHSH and LQKENI. The CDR3 runs to 16 residues. The CDR3: CASSPRIGTGDSPLHF. The CDR3, as DNA: TGTGCCAGCTCACCACGGATCGGGACAGGGGATTCACCCCTCCACTTT.

V is TRBV30 and J is TRBJ2-3, with D uncertain. V lost 2 bases, J lost 0 bases, and 12 bases lay in between. Germline-derived CDR1 and CDR2 are GTSNPN and SVGIG (reference sequence). The CDR3 contains 15 residues. The CDR3 sequence: CAWSKQATSTDTQYF. The CDR3, as DNA: TGTGCCTGGAGTAAGCAGGCGACTAGCACAGATACGCAGTATTTT. The full variable domain, completed using reference TRBV30 and TRBJ2-3, is SQTIHQWPATLVQPVGSPLSLECTVEGTSNPNLYWYRQAAGRGLQLLFYSVGIGQISSEVPQNLSASRPQDRQFILSSKKLLLSDSGFYLCAWSKQATSTDTQYFGPGTRLTVL.

The chain has TRBV24-1 and TRBJ2-4, with 13 positions matching TRBD2. The V gene's germline CDR1 is KGHDR and CDR2 SFDVKD. The CDR3 runs to 17 residues. V shed 11 bases and J 1 base; nucleotides not matched to a gene: 10. The CDR3 DNA sequence: TGTGCCATCCCGGTAGCGACTAGCGGGGGGGCCAAAAACATTCAGTACTTC. Protein product: CAIPVATSGGAKNIQYF.

This clone was seen once. V and J are TRBV18 and TRBJ2-5, with 11 bases fitting TRBD1. CDR3 length: 15 residues. Trimming at V came to 6 bases and at J to 5 bases, leaving 8 bases not matched to a gene. Germline V gene sequence: CDR1 KGHSH, CDR2 LQKENI. CDR3 amino acids: CASSPRTGGLETQYF. CDR3 in DNA: TGTGCCAGCTCTCCCCGGACAGGGGGCTTGGAGACCCAGTACTTC.

CDR3 sequence (DNA): TGTGCCAGCAGCCCCAGGGGAAGGGAAGATTCACCCCTCCACTTT. This encodes CASSPRGREDSPLHF. V gene TRBV2 combines with J gene TRBJ1-6, with TRBD1 as a possible D gene (6 bases). V was shortened by 6 bases and J by 8 bases, with 17 bases between the two germline ends. The germline gives CDR1 SNHLY, CDR2 FYNNEI. The CDR3 loop spans 15 amino acids. Combining the CDR3 with reference TRBV2 and TRBJ1-6 gives the whole variable domain EPEVTQTPSHQVTQMGQEVILRCVPISNHLYFYWYRQILGQKVEFLVSFYNNEISEKSEIFDDQFSVERPDGSNFTLKIRSTKLEDSAMYFCASSPRGREDSPLHFGNGTRLTVT.

V usage is TRBV5-1 and J usage is TRBJ2-7; D gene uncertain. Per the germline V gene, CDR1 is SGHRS and CDR2 is YFSETQ. The CDR3 covers 15 residues. Trimming removed 4 bases from V and 3 bases from J, with 17 bases in between. CDR3 region: CASSRQPGANYEQYF. The CDR3 DNA reads as TGCGCCAGCAGCCGCCAGCCAGGCGCCAACTACGAGCAGTACTTC.

This chain uses TRBV3-1 (or the pseudogene TRBV3-2) with TRBJ1-2; 11 bases map to TRBD1. V shed 4 bases, J shed 3 bases, and the junction held 4 bases outside the gene matches. The V gene's germline CDR1 is LGHDT and CDR2 YNNKEL (reference sequence). The CDR3 has 15 amino acids. Written as DNA, the CDR3 is TGTGCCAGCAGCCCTACGGGACAGGGGGACTATGGCTACACCTTC. Protein product: CASSPTGQGDYGYTF.

This sequence joins TRBV2 and TRBJ2-1; D remains ambiguous. The CDR3 is 14 residues long. Germline V gene sequence: CDR1 SNHLY, CDR2 FYNNEI. The V end lost 4 bases, the J end lost 8 bases, and 15 bases lay between the germline ends. The CDR3 protein is CASSGKPFMYEQFF. CDR3 sequence (DNA): TGTGCCAGCAGTGGAAAACCTTTTATGTATGAGCAGTTCTTC.

The J gene is TRBJ2-7, the V gene TRBV5-6; D gene unclear. The CDR3 has 13 amino acids. V was shortened by 2 bases and J by 0 bases, with 6 bases between the two germline ends. CDR1 and CDR2 from the germline V gene are SGHDT and YYEEEE. The CDR3 spells CASSLAASYEQYF. The DNA of the CDR3 is TGTGCCAGCAGCTTAGCCGCCTCCTACGAGCAGTACTTC.

V usage is TRBV28 and J usage is TRBJ1-1; 9 nucleotides align to TRBD1. The CDR3 loop spans 11 amino acids. CDR1 MDHEN and CDR2 SYDVKM come from the germline V gene. Trimming cost V 6 bases and J 11 bases; bases outside gene matches: 4. CDR3 DNA sequence: TGTGCCAGCAGGAGGGACAGGGTTGCTTTCTTT. Translation gives CASRRDRVAFF.

This clone appeared once. V is TRBV5-4 and J is TRBJ1-2; TRBD1 aligns across 12 bases. V trimming: 3 bases; J trimming: 5 bases; junction bases outside the gene matches: 8. Germline assignment: CDR1 SGHNT and CDR2 YYREEE (reference sequence). The CDR3 contains 16 residues. The CDR3 DNA reads TGTGCCAGCAGCTGGGGACAGGGGGCGAAGAAGTATGGCTACACCTTC. Protein: CASSWGQGAKKYGYTF.

The chain employs TRBV7-9 and TRBJ2-3; a weak D match, TRBD1 (6 bases). Trimming stripped 5 bases from V and 2 bases from J, with 17 bases between. The CDR3 has 16 residues. Germline assignment: CDR1 SEHNR and CDR2 FQNEAQ (reference sequence). The CDR3 protein is CASSRNRVGVTDTQYF. The CDR3 DNA is TGTGCCAGCAGCAGAAACAGGGTTGGAGTCACAGATACGCAGTATTTT.

The chain recombines TRBV12-3 or TRBV12-4 with TRBJ1-2; D unresolved. V lost 6 bases and J 4 bases, leaving 12 bases between the germline ends. CDR3 length: 13 amino acids. The CDR3 here is CASSFGPFYGYTF. CDR3 DNA sequence: TGTGCCAGCAGCTTCGGACCCTTCTATGGCTACACCTTC.

V and J are TRBV7-8 and TRBJ2-2; 10 bases align to TRBD1. The CDR3 is 17 residues long. V dropped 0 bases and J dropped 1; count of bases not matched to a gene: 2. Germline V gene data show CDR1 as SGHVS and CDR2 as FQNEAQ. The CDR3 DNA reads TGTGCCAGCAGCTTAGCTCGGGACAGGGGGAACACCGGGGAGCTGTTTTTT. Amino acids: CASSLARDRGNTGELFF.

Only one count was recorded for this clone. The chain carries TRBV7-6 and TRBJ2-7; 12 bases are a match to TRBD1. Germline CDR1 SGHVS, CDR2 FNYEAQ. CDR3 size: 15 residues. J was trimmed by 5 bases and V by 1 base; bases with no gene match: 3. This CDR3 is CASSLVGTGGHEQYF. In nucleotides, the CDR3 is TGTGCCAGCAGCTTAGTCGGGACAGGGGGCCACGAGCAGTACTTC. Full variable domain (missing parts from reference TRBV7-6 and TRBJ2-7): GAGVSQSPRYKVTKRGQDVALRCDPISGHVSLYWYRQALGQGPEFLTYFNYEAQQDKSGLPNDRFSAERPEGSISTLTIQRTEQRDSAMYRCASSLVGTGGHEQYFGPGTRLTVT.

In its sample, this clone was seen a few times. The chain links TRBV28 to TRBJ2-7; possible D gene TRBD1, 5 bases. In germline, CDR1 is MDHEN, CDR2 SYDVKM. The CDR3 is 14 residues long. V lost 4 bases, J lost 4 bases, and 14 bases lay in between. CDR3 in amino acids: CASSSAGHLYEQYF. The CDR3 DNA sequence: TGTGCCAGCAGTTCGGCAGGGCACCTTTACGAGCAGTACTTC.

V is TRBV7-2 and J is TRBJ2-7; TRBD1 agrees at 11 bases. After removal of 5 bases from V and 4 bases from J, the junction contained 7 bases not matched to a gene. Germline CDR1 and CDR2: SGHTA and FQGNSA. The CDR3 contains 15 residues. DNA for the CDR3: TGTGCCAGCAGCCAGTCCGGGACAGGGGGTTACGAGCAGTACTTC. Encoded protein: CASSQSGTGGYEQYF. Looking up the rest from reference TRBV7-2 and TRBJ2-7 gives the full variable domain: GAGVSQSPSNKVTEKGKDVELRCDPISGHTALYWYRQSLGQGLEFLIYFQGNSAPDKSGLPSDRFSAERTGGSVSTLTIQRTQQEDSAVYLCASSQSGTGGYEQYFGPGTRLTVT.